Below are 32 T cell receptor beta chains sequenced from a single sample in a study of blood T cell repertoires in COVID-19. Sequenced by immunoSEQ multiplex PCR; TCRdb stores in-frame clones only, minus some. The table records more than 65,000 clones, about 90% of them present only once. Sequencing was carried out using peripheral blood. The receptors derive from a human donor in a cohort sampled during active COVID-19.

The chain has TRBV4-3 and TRBJ1-3; 9 bases line up with TRBD1. With 1 base clipped from V and 4 bases from J, the junction kept 8 bases outside the gene matches. Germline lookup yields CDR1 LGHNA and CDR2 YSLEER. The CDR3 extends over 17 amino acids. The DNA of the CDR3 is TGCGCCAGCAGCCAAGCCGCCGGGACAGGGACCGGAAACACCATATATTTT. Amino acids: CASSQAAGTGTGNTIYF.

The CDR3 DNA reads as TGTGCCAGCAGGTCCGGGACACGGGCGGTTGAAGCTTTCTTT. Protein sequence: CASRSGTRAVEAFF. This chain uses TRBV3-1 (or the pseudogene TRBV3-2) with TRBJ1-1; maybe TRBD1 (6 bases). The CDR3 runs 14 residues. From germline, CDR1 is LGHDT and CDR2 YNNKEL (reference sequence). Trimming removed 6 bases at V and 7 bases at J, with 18 bases between.

This clone was seen a few times. V and J are TRBV5-6 and TRBJ1-1; D unresolved. Trimming took 3 bases from V and 4 from J, leaving 10 bases between them. The CDR3 loop spans 13 amino acids. Germline V gene sequence: CDR1 SGHDT, CDR2 YYEEEE. The CDR3 DNA reads as TGTGCCAGCAGCTCTGGAGTGGGCACTGAAGCTTTCTTT. It yields the protein CASSSGVGTEAFF.

The gene calls are TRBV6-1 and TRBJ1-2, with D possibly matching TRBD1 (6 bases). Trimming removed 3 bases from V and 4 bases from J, with 15 bases in between. The CDR3 sequence is 15 residues long. Per germline, CDR1 MNHNS and CDR2 SASEGT. CDR3 protein: CASSEPPGAPYGYTF. CDR3 nucleotide sequence: TGTGCCAGCAGTGAGCCCCCAGGGGCCCCCTATGGCTACACCTTC.

The V gene is TRBV19, the J gene TRBJ2-7; a possible D gene is TRBD1 (5 bases). With 5 bases removed from V and 3 bases from J, the gap between germline ends came to 14 bases. Germline CDR1 and CDR2: LNHDA and SQIVND (reference sequence). The CDR3 runs 14 residues. The chain's CDR3 is CASSSQTADYEQYF. In DNA, the CDR3 is TGTGCCAGTAGTTCCCAGACAGCAGACTACGAGCAGTACTTC.

This chain links TRBV5-6 with TRBJ2-7, with 7 bases lining up with TRBD1. V trimming: 2 bases; J trimming: 2 bases; junction bases outside the gene matches: 1. The CDR3 sequence is 13 residues long. CDR1 and CDR2 from the germline V gene are SGHDT and YYEEEE. The CDR3 is CASSFGQAYEQYF. The DNA for the CDR3 is TGTGCCAGCAGCTTTGGACAGGCCTACGAGCAGTACTTC. The full variable domain, rest sourced from reference TRBV5-6 and TRBJ2-7, is DAGVTQSPTHLIKTRGQQVTLRCSPKSGHDTVSWYQQALGQGPQFIFQYYEEEERQRGNFPDRFSGHQFPNYSSELNVNALLLGDSALYLCASSFGQAYEQYFGPGTRLTVT.

V gene TRBV3-1 (or the pseudogene TRBV3-2) combines with J gene TRBJ2-7; TRBD1 matches at 8 bases. Germline trimming cut 3 bases from V and 5 bases from J; bases unmatched to any gene: 12. Germline-derived CDR1 and CDR2 are LGHDT and YNNKEL (reference sequence). This CDR3 contains 16 residues. The CDR3 protein is CASSHPKDRVIDEQYF. The CDR3 DNA reads TGTGCCAGCAGCCATCCCAAGGACAGGGTTATCGACGAGCAGTACTTC.

This sequence joins TRBV5-1 and TRBJ1-1; D gene ambiguous. Between the trimmed V and J ends, which lost 0 bases and 1 base, there was a span of 10 bases. Germline V gene lookup returns CDR1 SGHRS and CDR2 YFSETQ. CDR3 length: 15 amino acids. CDR3 in DNA: TGCGCCAGCAGCTTGGAGGTGGCGGGGAACACTGAAGCTTTCTTT. Translating gives CASSLEVAGNTEAFF.

The gene calls are TRBV9 and TRBJ1-3; TRBD1 matches 11 bases. The germline CDR1 and CDR2 sequences are SGDLS and YYNGEE. V was clipped by 5 bases and J by 5 bases; unmatched bases: 9. There are 16 residues in the CDR3. The CDR3 DNA sequence: TGTGCCAGCAGTCTACAGGACAGGGGGCTGAGAAACACCATATATTTT. Translation: CASSLQDRGLRNTIYF.

V usage is TRBV2 and J usage is TRBJ2-7; 12 bases map to TRBD2. The junction had 8 bases not matched to a gene; V was cut back by 6 bases and J by 5 bases. CDR3 size: 15 residues. Germline V gene lookup returns CDR1 SNHLY and CDR2 FYNNEI. The CDR3 sequence: CASSKTSGGVNEQYF. The CDR3 nucleotides are TGTGCCAGCAGCAAGACTAGCGGGGGTGTCAACGAGCAGTACTTC.

V and J are TRBV30 and TRBJ2-7; D is perhaps TRBD1 (5 bases). This CDR3 contains 14 residues. In germline, CDR1 is GTSNPN, CDR2 SVGIG (reference sequence). Trimming left V 2 bases short and J 5 bases short, with 16 bases between. The CDR3 region has the DNA TGTGCCTGGAGTTTGCAGGGCTCCGTCGACGAGCAGTACTTC. It codes for CAWSLQGSVDEQYF.

The chain recombines TRBV5-1 with TRBJ1-1, with D unresolved. Germline loops: CDR1 SGHRS, CDR2 YFSETQ. V gave up 2 bases and J gave up 0 bases, with 11 bases separating them. The CDR3 runs 15 residues. Written as DNA, the CDR3 is TGCGCCAGCAGCTTAAAACAGTCAGTGAACACTGAAGCTTTCTTT. This sequence encodes CASSLKQSVNTEAFF.

The chain links TRBV27 to TRBJ2-7; possible D gene TRBD1, 5 bases. V lost 2 bases and J lost 0, with 8 bases in between. This CDR3 comprises 14 residues. The germline V gene has CDR1 MNHEY and CDR2 SMNVEV (reference sequence). CDR3 region: CASSLKGSSYEQYF. In DNA, the CDR3 is TGTGCCAGCAGTTTAAAGGGGTCCTCCTACGAGCAGTACTTC.

Only one count was recorded for this clone. The chain joins TRBV11-2 to TRBJ1-5; D not resolved. V lost 1 base, J lost 2 bases, and 9 bases lay in between. Germline CDR1 and CDR2: SGHAT and FQNNGV. The CDR3 consists of 15 residues. The CDR3, as DNA: TGTGCCAGCAGCTTAGCGCCGGAGGGCAATCAGCCCCAGCATTTT. Residues: CASSLAPEGNQPQHF.

V is TRBV7-3 and J is TRBJ2-7, with 8 bases matching TRBD2. With 5 bases clipped from V and 0 bases from J, the junction kept 6 bases outside the gene matches. The CDR3 is made up of 15 amino acids. Germline V gene data show CDR1 as SGHTA and CDR2 as FQGTGA. The CDR3 region is CASSASGSSSYEQYF. The CDR3 DNA reads TGTGCCAGCAGCGCTAGCGGGTCGAGCTCCTACGAGCAGTACTTC.

The chain joins TRBV25-1 to TRBJ2-7, with 8 bases matching TRBD2. J lost 4 bases, V lost 4 bases, and 9 bases had no gene match. Per germline, CDR1 MGHDK and CDR2 SYGVNS. The CDR3 length is 15 residues. CDR3 sequence reads: CASSGPPSGRYEQYF. DNA for the CDR3: TGTGCCAGCAGTGGGCCGCCTAGCGGGCGGTACGAGCAGTACTTC.

The J gene is TRBJ1-6, the V gene TRBV5-1; 7 nucleotides match TRBD1. J gave up 0 bases and V 3 bases, and 6 bases lay outside the gene matches. The V gene's germline CDR1 is SGHRS and CDR2 YFSETQ. The CDR3 runs 17 residues. The CDR3 loop is CASSYGQASSYNSPLHF. The CDR3 region has the DNA TGCGCCAGCAGCTACGGACAGGCGAGCTCCTATAATTCACCCCTCCACTTT.

The rearrangement uses TRBV28 and TRBJ1-5, with 7 bases fitting TRBD1. The V gene end was trimmed by 4 bases and the J gene end by 4 bases; junction bases not matched to a gene: 4. CDR1 is MDHEN, CDR2 SYDVKM, per germline. The CDR3 consists of 14 residues. CDR3 loop: CASSWDRTNQPQHF. CDR3 DNA sequence: TGTGCCAGCAGTTGGGACAGAACGAATCAGCCCCAGCATTTT.

The chain uses TRBV19 and TRBJ1-5; 7 bases map to TRBD1. CDR3 length: 16 residues. The germline V gene encodes CDR1 LNHDA and CDR2 SQIVND (reference sequence). V shed 5 bases and J 2 bases; nucleotides not matched to a gene: 9. CDR3 nucleotide sequence: TGTGCCAGTAGTCAAAGCAGGGGGAAGGGCAATCAGCCCCAGCATTTT. Residues: CASSQSRGKGNQPQHF.

V and J are TRBV7-2 and TRBJ2-7, with 8 bases lining up with TRBD2. Unmatched junction bases numbered 6, after V lost 5 bases and J lost 0 bases. Germline CDR1 SGHTA, CDR2 FQGNSA. This CDR3 region has 15 residues. The chain's CDR3 is CASSPLAGSSYEQYF. The CDR3 DNA follows: TGTGCCAGCAGCCCCTTAGCGGGAAGCTCCTACGAGCAGTACTTC.

This clone has only one observation. The chain uses TRBV4-2 and TRBJ1-1, with D possibly being TRBD1 (6 bases). Germline V gene data show CDR1 as LGHNA and CDR2 as YNFKEQ. This CDR3 is 13 amino acids long. Trimming shortened V by 3 bases and J by 1 base, and 6 bases separated the two germline ends. Here the CDR3 DNA reads TGTGCCAGCAGCCAGACAGGGAACACTGAAGCTTTCTTT. The encoded protein is CASSQTGNTEAFF.

This chain joins TRBV30 and TRBJ1-4; D gene uncertain. Looked up from germline, CDR1 is GTSNPN and CDR2 is SVGIG (reference sequence). This CDR3 is built from 15 residues. Trimming took 0 bases from V and 3 from J, leaving 11 bases between them. The CDR3 spells CAWSVSRQPNEKLFF. The CDR3, as DNA: TGTGCCTGGAGTGTATCGCGGCAGCCTAATGAAAAACTGTTTTTT.

This clone was observed once. This sequence joins TRBV10-3 and TRBJ2-1; weak D call: TRBD2 (6 bases). Trimming left V 4 bases short and J 8 bases short, with 9 bases between. CDR1 and CDR2 (germline): ENHRY, SYGVKD. The CDR3 sequence is 12 residues long. DNA of the CDR3: TGTGCCATCAGTGGACTAGACGATGAGCAGTTCTTC. Its translation: CAISGLDDEQFF.

This clone was seen a single time. This rearrangement joins TRBV28 to TRBJ1-1; no definite D call. CDR1 and CDR2 (germline): MDHEN, SYDVKM. The V gene lost 10 bases and the J gene lost 5 bases, with 17 bases spanning the gap. The CDR3 contains 13 residues. CDR3 residues: CATREPRGTEAFF. The CDR3 DNA sequence: TGTGCCACTCGGGAGCCGCGGGGTACTGAAGCTTTCTTT.

This sequence joins TRBV5-6 and TRBJ1-6; D unresolved. V was clipped by 2 bases and J by 0 bases, with 6 bases between them. The CDR3 has 15 residues. CDR1 and CDR2 from the germline V gene are SGHDT and YYEEEE. CDR3 sequence reads: CASSFHSSYNSPLHF. The CDR3 DNA is TGTGCCAGCAGCTTCCATAGCTCCTATAATTCACCCCTCCACTTT.

This clone occurred a few times. The J gene is TRBJ2-7, the V gene TRBV7-2; no clear D gene. The germline V and J ends were trimmed by 1 base and 1 base, with 11 bases remaining between them. Germline lookup yields CDR1 SGHTA and CDR2 FQGNSA. The CDR3 covers 15 residues. The CDR3 loop is CASSLEASSSYEQYF. CDR3 bases: TGTGCCAGCAGCTTAGAGGCTAGTAGTTCCTACGAGCAGTACTTC.

The chain couples TRBV29-1 to TRBJ2-2; D remains unclear. Trimming removed 3 bases at V and 2 bases at J, with 10 bases between. Germline V gene lookup returns CDR1 SQVTM and CDR2 ANQGSEA. There are 14 residues in the CDR3. CDR3 bases: TGCAGCGTTGACGGCGGATTAAACACCGGGGAGCTGTTTTTT. It codes for CSVDGGLNTGELFF.

The chain recombines TRBV11-2 with TRBJ1-3, with 9 bases lining up with TRBD1. Germline lookup yields CDR1 SGHAT and CDR2 FQNNGV. J lost 4 bases, V lost 4 bases, and 8 bases had no gene match. The CDR3 runs to 16 residues. The CDR3 DNA sequence: TGTGCCAGCAGCTCCCGGGACAGGGCGGGAGGAAACACCATATATTTT. Translating it yields CASSSRDRAGGNTIYF.

The chain recombines TRBV11-2 with TRBJ2-3, with TRBD2 identical over 8 bases. J was trimmed by 2 bases and V by 5 bases; bases with no gene match: 12. This CDR3 has 17 amino acids. Germline V gene data show CDR1 as SGHAT and CDR2 as FQNNGV. The CDR3 bases are TGTGCCAGCAGCCCTCGGGAGGGGGGGCGGGACACAGATACGCAGTATTTT. This sequence encodes CASSPREGGRDTDTQYF. The variable domain in full, with the rest retrieved from reference TRBV11-2 and TRBJ2-3, is EAGVAQSPRYKIIEKRQSVAFWCNPISGHATLYWYQQILGQGPKLLIQFQNNGVVDDSQLPKDRFSAERLKGVDSTLKIQPAKLEDSAVYLCASSPREGGRDTDTQYFGPGTRLTVL.

The chain joins TRBV7-9 to TRBJ1-6; D possibly corresponds to TRBD1 (6 bases). The germline V and J ends were trimmed by 6 bases and 7 bases, with 19 bases remaining between them. This CDR3 region has 16 residues. Per germline, CDR1 SEHNR and CDR2 FQNEAQ (reference sequence). CDR3 DNA: TGTGCCAGCAGGACGGGGGGGGGACACTTCAATTCACCCCTCCACTTT. This encodes CASRTGGGHFNSPLHF.

The chain couples TRBV9 to TRBJ1-2; D gene uncertain. This CDR3 is 14 amino acids long. CDR1 is SGDLS and CDR2 is YYNGEE in the germline V gene. The V end was cut by 0 bases, the J end by 6 bases, with 12 bases between. This chain's CDR3 is CASSVDGGFDGYTF. Here the CDR3 DNA reads TGTGCCAGCAGCGTAGACGGAGGGTTCGATGGCTACACCTTC.

This chain links TRBV11-2 with TRBJ1-2, with a weak D call TRBD1 (6 bases). Trimming pared 8 bases from V and 8 bases from J, leaving 18 bases between. Germline CDR1 SGHAT, CDR2 FQNNGV. The CDR3 has 13 amino acids. The CDR3 reads CASLPPGAKGYTF. In nucleotides, the CDR3 is TGTGCCAGCCTGCCCCCAGGGGCGAAAGGCTACACCTTC. The variable domain in full, completed from reference TRBV11-2 and TRBJ1-2, reads EAGVAQSPRYKIIEKRQSVAFWCNPISGHATLYWYQQILGQGPKLLIQFQNNGVVDDSQLPKDRFSAERLKGVDSTLKIQPAKLEDSAVYLCASLPPGAKGYTFGSGTRLTVV.